The 11 T cell receptor beta chains reported below all come from one sample, sequenced in a study of T cell repertoires in cytomegalovirus infection. TCRdb re-analysed the reads in MiXCR, keeping a single row per CDR3 protein. The sample includes about 250,000 distinct CDR3 sequences, approximately 13% of them seen just once. The sample comprised PBMCs. Source of these receptors: a human donor in good health (CMV status not recorded). Some clones in this sample may be carry-over from other donors' samples.

Many counts were recorded for this clonotype. This chain joins TRBV7-6 and TRBJ2-7, with D unclear. Germline values: CDR1 SGHVS, CDR2 FNYEAQ. This CDR3 is 14 amino acids long. The V end lost 5 bases, the J end lost 5 bases, and 16 bases lay between the germline ends. CDR3 bases: TGTGCCAGCAGCCCACTTTTACGGTTCCACGAGCAGTACTTC. This translates into CASSPLLRFHEQYF.

This clonotype was counted at least ten times. This chain connects TRBV7-2 to TRBJ1-3, with TRBD1 as a possible D gene (6 bases). The V gene lost 2 bases and the J gene lost 0 bases, with 11 bases spanning the gap. The germline gives CDR1 SGHTA, CDR2 FQGNSA. The CDR3 length is 16 residues. CDR3 in DNA: TGTGCCAGCAGCTTAATAGGACAGAGCTCTGGAAACACCATATATTTT. Translation: CASSLIGQSSGNTIYF.

The table lists this clonotype with a count of one. The genes are TRBV5-5 and TRBJ2-7; the D gene is possibly TRBD1 (7 bases). The CDR3 sequence is 14 residues long. Deletions cut 5 bases from V and 2 bases from J, with 14 bases between. Per the germline V gene, CDR1 is SGHKS and CDR2 is YYEKEE (reference sequence). The CDR3 here is CASSWGDSAYEQYF. CDR3 sequence (DNA): TGTGCCAGCAGTTGGGGGGACAGCGCCTACGAGCAGTACTTC.

This clonotype was seen only a few times. The J gene is TRBJ2-1, the V gene TRBV20-1; 13 bases align to TRBD2. The CDR3 runs to 12 residues. Germline V gives CDR1 DFQATT, CDR2 SNEGSKA (reference sequence). V dropped 0 bases and J dropped 15; count of bases not matched to a gene: 2. CDR3 DNA: TGCAGTGCTAGAGACACTAGCGGGAGGGGGTTCTTC. It translates to CSARDTSGRGFF.

This clonotype was found a few times. J is TRBJ2-7 and V is TRBV9; D possibly uses TRBD1 or TRBD2 (5 bases each). Germline-derived CDR1 and CDR2 are SGDLS and YYNGEE. CDR3 length: 16 amino acids. Deletions cut 0 bases from V and 7 bases from J, with 20 bases between. CDR3 sequence: CASSVVPGTPAEEQYF. DNA of the CDR3: TGTGCCAGCAGCGTAGTGCCCGGGACCCCCGCCGAAGAGCAGTACTTC.

This clonotype was detected ten times or more. The chain uses TRBV2 and TRBJ1-3; 7 bases are a match to TRBD1. Per the germline V gene, CDR1 is SNHLY and CDR2 is FYNNEI. Germline trimming cut 5 bases from V and 0 bases from J; bases unmatched to any gene: 10. This CDR3 has 17 amino acids. The CDR3 loop is CASSPRDSENSGNTIYF. The CDR3, as DNA: TGTGCCAGCAGTCCCCGGGACAGCGAAAACTCTGGAAACACCATATATTTT.

This clonotype was picked up one time. A much larger clonotype is one base distant, so this may be a read error. The genes are TRBV28 and TRBJ1-1; the D gene is possibly TRBD1 (5 bases). The CDR3 is 14 residues long. The germline V and J ends were trimmed by 2 bases and 6 bases, with 13 bases remaining between them. Per the germline V gene, CDR1 is MDHEN and CDR2 is SYDVKM. This CDR3 reads CASSLGGRAAEAFF. The CDR3 bases are TGTGCCAGCAGTTTAGGGGGGAGGGCGGCTGAAGCTTTCTTT.

This clonotype was seen repeatedly, ten times or more. This chain joins TRBV28 and TRBJ1-1, with D perhaps matching TRBD1 (5 bases). The CDR3 sequence is 13 residues long. V was shortened by 3 bases and J by 5 bases, with 10 bases between the two germline ends. Germline assignment: CDR1 MDHEN and CDR2 SYDVKM. The CDR3 nucleotides read TGTGCCAGCAGTTTTGGGAAGGGGACTGAAGCTTTCTTT. This translates into CASSFGKGTEAFF.

V is TRBV11-2 and J is TRBJ2-5; weak D call: TRBD1 (6 bases). The V gene's germline CDR1 is SGHAT and CDR2 FQNNGV. CDR3 length: 14 amino acids. Trimming removed 0 bases at V and 5 bases at J, with 10 bases between. This chain's CDR3 is CASSLDQGRETQYF. The CDR3, as DNA: TGTGCCAGCAGCTTAGATCAGGGGCGGGAGACCCAGTACTTC.

There are many counts of this clonotype. V gene TRBV11-2 combines with J gene TRBJ2-7; TRBD2 might be the D (6 bases). The V gene lost 5 bases and the J gene lost 2 bases, with 10 bases spanning the gap. CDR1 and CDR2 from the germline V gene are SGHAT and FQNNGV. The CDR3 has 13 residues. The CDR3 coding sequence is TGTGCCAGCAGCCCGGGGGTGCCCTACGAGCAGTACTTC. Translation gives CASSPGVPYEQYF.

At least ten counts were recorded for this clonotype. The chain joins TRBV7-2 to TRBJ2-5; TRBD2 matches 13 bases. Germline V gene sequence: CDR1 SGHTA, CDR2 FQGNSA. The CDR3 extends over 15 amino acids. V lost 5 bases and J lost 5; bases outside the gene matches: 5. For the CDR3, the DNA is TGTGCCAGCAGCCCAGGACTAGCGGGAGTCGAGACCCAGTACTTC. Translation: CASSPGLAGVETQYF.